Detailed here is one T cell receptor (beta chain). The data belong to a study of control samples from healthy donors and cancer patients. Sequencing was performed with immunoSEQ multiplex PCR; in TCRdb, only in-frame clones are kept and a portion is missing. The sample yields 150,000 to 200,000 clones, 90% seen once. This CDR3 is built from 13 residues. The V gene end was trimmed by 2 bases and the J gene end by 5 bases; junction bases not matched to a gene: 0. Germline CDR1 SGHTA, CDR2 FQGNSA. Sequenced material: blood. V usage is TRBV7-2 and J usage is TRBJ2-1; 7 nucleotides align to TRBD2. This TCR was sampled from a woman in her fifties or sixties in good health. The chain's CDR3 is CASSLTSDNEQFF. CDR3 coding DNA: TGTGCCAGCAGCTTAACTAGCGACAATGAGCAGTTCTTC. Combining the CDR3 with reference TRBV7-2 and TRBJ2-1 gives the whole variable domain GAGVSQSPSNKVTEKGKDVELRCDPISGHTALYWYRQSLGQGLEFLIYFQGNSAPDKSGLPSDRFSAERTGGSVSTLTIQRTQQEDSAVYLCASSLTSDNEQFFGPGTRLTVL.